This TCR beta chain is from a study of persistence of HIV-infected CD4 T cells. Across the whole study: Median time on suppressive ART was 7 to 9 years. Study conclusions and caveats: Compared with CD3/CD28-stimulated cells, CMV- and Gag-responding cells showed lower TCRbeta richness.

As to this clone: The antigen is not known.

The immunoSEQ assay was version 4, run in survey mode. Measured with immunoSEQ multiplex PCR; TCRdb has only the in-frame clones, and not every one. The data contain about 25,000 clones, around 67% of them seen just once; the ten biggest clones take up approximately 1.7%. The germline V gene has CDR1 LGHDT and CDR2 YNNKEL (reference sequence). V was cut by 2 bases and J by 4 bases, with 15 bases left in between. This CDR3 region has 17 residues. The stimulus was an HIV-1 Gag 15-mer peptide pool, roughly 1 ug/peptide/mL. CD4+ T cells upregulating both CD40 ligand and CD69 were sorted as responding cells. For at least 4 years, plasma HIV-1 RNA was undetectable (<50 copies/mL).

Sequencing was performed on CD4+ T cells sorted from PBMCs after approximately 19-hour stimulation, taken from a patient who received antiretroviral therapy. J is TRBJ1-6 and V is TRBV3-1 (or the pseudogene TRBV3-2); D might be TRBD1 (6 bases). This TCR was sampled from an adult man with HIV who was CMV-seropositive. CDR3 DNA sequence: TGTGCCAGCAGCCAACCTACAGGGAGCCCTTATAATTCACCCCTCCACTTT. It yields the protein CASSQPTGSPYNSPLHF.